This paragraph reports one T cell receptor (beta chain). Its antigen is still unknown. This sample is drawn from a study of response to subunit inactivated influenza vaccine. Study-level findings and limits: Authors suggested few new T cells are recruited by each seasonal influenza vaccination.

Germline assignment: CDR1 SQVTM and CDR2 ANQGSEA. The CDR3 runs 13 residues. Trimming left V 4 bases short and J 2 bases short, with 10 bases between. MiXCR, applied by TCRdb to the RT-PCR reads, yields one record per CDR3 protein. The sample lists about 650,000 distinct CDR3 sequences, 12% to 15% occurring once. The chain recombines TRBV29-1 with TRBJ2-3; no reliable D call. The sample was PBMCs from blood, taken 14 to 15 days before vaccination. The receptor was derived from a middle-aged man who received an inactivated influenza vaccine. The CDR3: CSVVPGNTDTQYF. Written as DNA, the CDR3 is TGCAGCGTTGTCCCTGGGAACACAGATACGCAGTATTTT.